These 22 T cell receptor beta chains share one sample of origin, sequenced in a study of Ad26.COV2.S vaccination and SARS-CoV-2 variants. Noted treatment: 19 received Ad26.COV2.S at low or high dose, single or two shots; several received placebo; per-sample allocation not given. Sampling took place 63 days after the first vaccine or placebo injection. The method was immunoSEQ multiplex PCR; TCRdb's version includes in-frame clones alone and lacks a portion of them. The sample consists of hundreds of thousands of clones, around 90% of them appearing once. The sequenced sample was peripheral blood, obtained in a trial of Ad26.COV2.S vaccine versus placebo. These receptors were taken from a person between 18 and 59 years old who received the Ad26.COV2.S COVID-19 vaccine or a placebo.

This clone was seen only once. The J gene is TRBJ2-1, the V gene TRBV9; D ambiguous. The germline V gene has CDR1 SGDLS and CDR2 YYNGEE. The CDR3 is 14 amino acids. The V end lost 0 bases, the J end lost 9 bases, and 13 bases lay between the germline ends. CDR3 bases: TGTGCCAGCAGCGTAGGACTCGACCTAGGTGAGCAGTTCTTC. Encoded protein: CASSVGLDLGEQFF.

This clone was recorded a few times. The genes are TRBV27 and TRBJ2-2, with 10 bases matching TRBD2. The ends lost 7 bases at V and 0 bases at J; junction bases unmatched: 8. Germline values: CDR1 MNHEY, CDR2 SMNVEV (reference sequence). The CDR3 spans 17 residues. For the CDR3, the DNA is TGTGCCAGCACTCCGAGACTAGCGGGCGCGAACACCGGGGAGCTGTTTTTT. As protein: CASTPRLAGANTGELFF.

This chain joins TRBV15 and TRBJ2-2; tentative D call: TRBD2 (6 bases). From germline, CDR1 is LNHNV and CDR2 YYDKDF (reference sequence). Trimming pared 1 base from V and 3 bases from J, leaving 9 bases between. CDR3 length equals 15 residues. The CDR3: CATSRGGGDTGELFF. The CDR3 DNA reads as TGTGCCACCAGCAGAGGCGGCGGGGACACCGGGGAGCTGTTTTTT.

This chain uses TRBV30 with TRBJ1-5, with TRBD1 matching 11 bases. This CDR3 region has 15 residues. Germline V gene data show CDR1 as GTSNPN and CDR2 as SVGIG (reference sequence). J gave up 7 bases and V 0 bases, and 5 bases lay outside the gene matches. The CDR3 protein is CAWSVRGTGGQPQHF. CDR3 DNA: TGTGCCTGGAGTGTACGGGGGACAGGGGGACAGCCCCAGCATTTT.

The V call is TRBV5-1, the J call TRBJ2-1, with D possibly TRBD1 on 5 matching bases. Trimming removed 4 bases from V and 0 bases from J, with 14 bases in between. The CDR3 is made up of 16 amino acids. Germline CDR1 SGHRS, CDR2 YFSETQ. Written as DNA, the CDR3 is TGCGCCAGCAGCCTATGGGGCGGCAGCTCCTACAATGAGCAGTTCTTC. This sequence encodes CASSLWGGSSYNEQFF.

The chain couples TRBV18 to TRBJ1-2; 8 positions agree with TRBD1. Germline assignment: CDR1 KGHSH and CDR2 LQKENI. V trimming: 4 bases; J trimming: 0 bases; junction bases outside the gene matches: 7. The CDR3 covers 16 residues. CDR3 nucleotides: TGTGCCAGCTCACGACAGGGGTCCCTGGCTAACTATGGCTACACCTTC. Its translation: CASSRQGSLANYGYTF.

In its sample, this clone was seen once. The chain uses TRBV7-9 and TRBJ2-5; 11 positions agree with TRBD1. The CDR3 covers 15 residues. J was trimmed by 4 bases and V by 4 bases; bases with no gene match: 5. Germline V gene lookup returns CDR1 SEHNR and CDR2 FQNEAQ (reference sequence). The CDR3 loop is CASSSGQGAPETQYF. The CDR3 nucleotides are TGTGCCAGCAGCTCAGGACAGGGGGCCCCAGAGACCCAGTACTTC.

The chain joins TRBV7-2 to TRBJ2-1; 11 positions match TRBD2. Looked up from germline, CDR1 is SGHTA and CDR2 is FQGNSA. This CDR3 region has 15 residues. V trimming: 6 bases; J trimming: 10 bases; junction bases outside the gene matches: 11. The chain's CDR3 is CASSYIAGGHEEQFF. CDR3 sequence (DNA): TGTGCCAGCAGTTATATAGCGGGAGGGCATGAGGAGCAGTTCTTC.

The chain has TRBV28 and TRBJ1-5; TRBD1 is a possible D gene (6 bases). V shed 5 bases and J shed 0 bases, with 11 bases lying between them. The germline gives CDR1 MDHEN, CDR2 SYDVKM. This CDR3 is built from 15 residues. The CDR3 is CASSPYRDSNQPQHF. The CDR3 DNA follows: TGTGCCAGCAGTCCCTACAGGGATAGCAATCAGCCCCAGCATTTT.

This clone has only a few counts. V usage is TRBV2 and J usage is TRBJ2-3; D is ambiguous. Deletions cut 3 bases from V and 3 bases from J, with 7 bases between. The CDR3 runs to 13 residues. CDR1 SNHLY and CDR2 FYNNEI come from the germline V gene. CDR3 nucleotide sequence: TGTGCCAGCAGTGATGGCTGGACAGATACGCAGTATTTT. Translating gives CASSDGWTDTQYF.

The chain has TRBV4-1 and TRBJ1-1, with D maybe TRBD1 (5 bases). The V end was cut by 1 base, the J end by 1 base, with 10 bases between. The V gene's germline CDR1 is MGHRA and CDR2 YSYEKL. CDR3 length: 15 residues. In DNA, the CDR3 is TGCGCCAGCAGCCAAGCCGGGACTGCGAACACTGAAGCTTTCTTT. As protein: CASSQAGTANTEAFF.

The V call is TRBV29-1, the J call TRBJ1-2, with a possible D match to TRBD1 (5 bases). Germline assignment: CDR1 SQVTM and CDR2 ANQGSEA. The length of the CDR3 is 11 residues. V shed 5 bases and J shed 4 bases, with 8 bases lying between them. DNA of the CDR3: TGCAGCGTTTTTGACAGCTATGGCTACACCTTC. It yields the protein CSVFDSYGYTF.

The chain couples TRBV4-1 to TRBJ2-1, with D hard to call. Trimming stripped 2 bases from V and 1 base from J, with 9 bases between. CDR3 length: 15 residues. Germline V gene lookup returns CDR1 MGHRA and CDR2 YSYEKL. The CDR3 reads CASSQMADSYNEQFF. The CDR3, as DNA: TGCGCCAGCAGCCAAATGGCGGATTCCTACAATGAGCAGTTCTTC.

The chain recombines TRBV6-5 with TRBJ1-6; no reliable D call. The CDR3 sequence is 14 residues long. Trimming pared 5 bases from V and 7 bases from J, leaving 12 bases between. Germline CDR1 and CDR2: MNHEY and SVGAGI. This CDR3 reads CASSPRGQNSPLHF. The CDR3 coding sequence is TGTGCCAGCAGTCCGCGGGGTCAAAATTCACCCCTCCACTTT.

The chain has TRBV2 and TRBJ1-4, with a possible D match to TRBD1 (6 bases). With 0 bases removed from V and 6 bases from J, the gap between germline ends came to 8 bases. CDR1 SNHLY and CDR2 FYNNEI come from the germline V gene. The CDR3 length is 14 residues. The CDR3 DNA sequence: TGTGCCAGCAGTGAAGCAGGGGGGGATGAAAAACTGTTTTTT. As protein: CASSEAGGDEKLFF.

The CDR3 sequence is CASSIEGQAADEQYF. As DNA, the CDR3 is TGTGCCAGTAGTATAGAAGGCCAGGCGGCGGACGAGCAGTACTTC. V gene TRBV19 combines with J gene TRBJ2-7; no clear D gene. This CDR3 has 15 residues. In germline, CDR1 is LNHDA, CDR2 SQIVND (reference sequence). Trimming removed 0 bases at V and 5 bases at J, with 14 bases between.

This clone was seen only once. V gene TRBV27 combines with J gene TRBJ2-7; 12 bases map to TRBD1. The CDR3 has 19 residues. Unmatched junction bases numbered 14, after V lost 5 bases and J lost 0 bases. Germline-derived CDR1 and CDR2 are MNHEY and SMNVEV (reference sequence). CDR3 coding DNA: TGTGCCAGCAGTCCCTCACTGGGGACAGGGGGCTTAAGCTCCTACGAGCAGTACTTC. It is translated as CASSPSLGTGGLSSYEQYF.

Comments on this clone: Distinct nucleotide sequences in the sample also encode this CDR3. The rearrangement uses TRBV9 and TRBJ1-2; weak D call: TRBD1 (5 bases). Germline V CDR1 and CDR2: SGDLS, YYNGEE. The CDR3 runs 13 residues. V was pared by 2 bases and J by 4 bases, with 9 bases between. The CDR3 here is CASSVGGGYGYTF. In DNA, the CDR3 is TGTGCCAGCAGCGTGGGGGGTGGCTATGGCTACACCTTC.

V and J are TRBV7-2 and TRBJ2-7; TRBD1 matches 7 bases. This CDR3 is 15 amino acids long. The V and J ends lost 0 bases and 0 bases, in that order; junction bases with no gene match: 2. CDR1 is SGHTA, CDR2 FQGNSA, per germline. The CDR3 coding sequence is TGTGCCAGCAGCTTAGCGGGACAGAACTCCTACGAGCAGTACTTC. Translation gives CASSLAGQNSYEQYF.

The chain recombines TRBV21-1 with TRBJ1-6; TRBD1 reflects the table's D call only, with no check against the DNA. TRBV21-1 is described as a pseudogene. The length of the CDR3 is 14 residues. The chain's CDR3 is CASSKPGTDSPLHF. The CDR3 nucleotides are TGTGCCAGCAGCAAACCCGGGACAGATTCACCCCTCCACTTT.

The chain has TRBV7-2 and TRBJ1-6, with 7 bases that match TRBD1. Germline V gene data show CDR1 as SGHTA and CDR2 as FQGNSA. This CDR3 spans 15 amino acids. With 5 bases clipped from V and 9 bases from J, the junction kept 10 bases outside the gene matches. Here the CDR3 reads CASSIDRAALSPLHF. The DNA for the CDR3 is TGTGCCAGCAGCATTGACAGGGCAGCGCTTTCACCCCTCCACTTT.

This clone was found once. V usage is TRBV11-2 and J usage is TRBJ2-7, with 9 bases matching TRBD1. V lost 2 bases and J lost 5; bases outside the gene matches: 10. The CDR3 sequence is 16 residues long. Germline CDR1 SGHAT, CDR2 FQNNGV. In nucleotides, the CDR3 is TGTGCCAGCAGCTTACTTGAGGACAGGGGACAGAACGAGCAGTACTTC. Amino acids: CASSLLEDRGQNEQYF.